Presented here are 16 T cell receptor beta chains from one specimen sequenced in a study of radiation and T cells in renal cell carcinoma. Time point: blood 2 weeks post-SBRT. Treatment given: 15 Gy SBRT to primary tumor, nephrectomy 4 weeks later. Only in-frame clones appear in the TCRdb table, and some are missing; sequencing was by immunoSEQ multiplex PCR. The repertoire holds about 150,000 clones, with roughly 89% as singletons. Sequencing used blood, obtained from a patient whose treatment included radiotherapy and nephrectomy. The receptors were gathered from a woman between 50 and 59 years old with renal cell carcinoma.

The chain joins TRBV18 to TRBJ2-3; 9 positions match TRBD1. The CDR3 covers 18 residues. V dropped 3 bases and J dropped 2; count of bases not matched to a gene: 12. Germline CDR1 is KGHSH and CDR2 is LQKENI. CDR3 amino acids: CASSPRMRTGDPTDTQYF. The CDR3 nucleotides read TGTGCCAGCTCACCTCGTATGAGGACAGGGGATCCCACAGATACGCAGTATTTT. Based on the CDR3 plus reference TRBV18 and TRBJ2-3, the full variable domain is NAGVMQNPRHLVRRRGQEARLRCSPMKGHSHVYWYRQLPEEGLKFMVYLQKENIIDESGMPKERFSAEFPKEGPSILRIQQVVRGDSAAYFCASSPRMRTGDPTDTQYFGPGTRLTVL.

The V and J genes are TRBV4-1 and TRBJ1-5; D is unclear. This CDR3 has 16 amino acids. The V end was cut by 1 base, the J end by 9 bases, with 19 bases between. Germline values: CDR1 MGHRA, CDR2 YSYEKL. The CDR3 sequence is CASSQGERAPVWPQHF. CDR3 in DNA: TGCGCCAGCAGCCAAGGCGAAAGGGCCCCTGTTTGGCCCCAGCATTTT.

This chain joins TRBV10-3 and TRBJ1-1; D remains unclear. The CDR3 covers 14 residues. Germline lookup yields CDR1 ENHRY and CDR2 SYGVKD. V lost 0 bases, J lost 5 bases, and 10 bases lay in between. CDR3 sequence: CAISESWDGTEAFF. As DNA, the CDR3 is TGTGCCATCAGTGAGTCTTGGGATGGGACTGAAGCTTTCTTT.

The gene calls are TRBV2 and TRBJ2-7, with D tentatively TRBD1 (6 bases). Germline assignment: CDR1 SNHLY and CDR2 FYNNEI. The V end lost 6 bases, the J end lost 7 bases, and 10 bases lay between the germline ends. This CDR3 is 11 amino acids long. The CDR3 DNA reads TGTGCCAGCAGGCCAAGGGGGGAGCAGTACTTC. This codes for CASRPRGEQYF.

This clone was seen just once. An end of the junction differs from the germline gene, which may be a read error. The V and J genes are TRBV7-7 and TRBJ2-5, with TRBD2 matching 11 bases. CDR3 length equals 14 residues. CDR1 and CDR2 (germline): SSHAT, FNYEAQ (reference sequence). Here the CDR3 DNA reads TGTGCTAGCAGCTTAGCGGGGGGGCAAGAGACCCAGTACTTC. Its protein is CASSLAGGQETQYF.

This clone was recorded only once. The chain recombines TRBV12-5 with TRBJ2-5; 10 positions match TRBD1. Germline trimming cut 6 bases from V and 8 bases from J; bases unmatched to any gene: 9. This CDR3 spans 14 amino acids. Per the germline V gene, CDR1 is LGHNT and CDR2 is FRNRAP. CDR3 coding DNA: TGTGCTAGTGGACTGGACAGGGGGTTTTTAACCCAGTACTTC. Protein: CASGLDRGFLTQYF. Supplemented by reference TRBV12-5 and TRBJ2-5, the full variable domain reads DARVTQTPRHKVTEMGQEVTMRCQPILGHNTVFWYRQTMMQGLELLAYFRNRAPLDDSGMPKDRFSAEMPDATLATLKIQPSEPRDSAVYFCASGLDRGFLTQYFGPGTRLLVL.

The rearrangement uses TRBV27 and TRBJ1-1; 11 bases map to TRBD1. The germline V gene encodes CDR1 MNHEY and CDR2 SMNVEV (reference sequence). The CDR3 covers 18 residues. Losses at the gene ends were 2 bases for V and 5 bases for J; bases not matched to a gene: 13. CDR3 in DNA: TGTGCCAGCAGTTTACCCATCCTACGGACAGGGGGCGAAACTGAAGCTTTCTTT. Its translation: CASSLPILRTGGETEAFF.

This chain uses TRBV19 with TRBJ1-2; D not resolved. From germline, CDR1 is LNHDA and CDR2 SQIVND (reference sequence). The germline V and J ends were trimmed by 3 bases and 2 bases, with 1 base remaining between them. This CDR3 contains 11 residues. Written as DNA, the CDR3 is TGTGCCAGTAGTATCAACTATGGCTACACCTTC. Translated: CASSINYGYTF.

The chain links TRBV5-5 to TRBJ2-1, with 8 positions matching TRBD1. V gave up 0 bases and J gave up 2 bases; unmatched junction bases: 4. From germline, CDR1 is SGHKS and CDR2 YYEKEE (reference sequence). The CDR3 consists of 16 residues. CDR3 in amino acids: CASSLVGDRTYNEQFF. Here the CDR3 DNA reads TGTGCCAGCAGCTTGGTTGGGGACAGGACCTACAATGAGCAGTTCTTC.

The chain has TRBV4-1 and TRBJ1-6; D not resolved. The CDR3 extends over 15 amino acids. V was cut by 0 bases and J by 8 bases, with 11 bases left in between. Per germline, CDR1 MGHRA and CDR2 YSYEKL. CDR3 in DNA: TGCGCCAGCAGCCAAGATTTCGGGCCAGATTCACCCCTCCACTTT. Its translation is CASSQDFGPDSPLHF.

CDR3 in amino acids: CASSEQGEGYTF. DNA of the CDR3: TGTGCCAGCAGTGAACAGGGAGAGGGCTACACCTTC. The chain employs TRBV6-1 and TRBJ1-2, with D tentatively TRBD1 (5 bases). There are 12 residues in the CDR3. V gave up 2 bases and J gave up 8 bases, with 9 bases separating them. Looked up from germline, CDR1 is MNHNS and CDR2 is SASEGT.

V and J are TRBV9 and TRBJ2-7, with 8 positions matching TRBD2. Germline trimming cut 0 bases from V and 6 bases from J; bases unmatched to any gene: 5. CDR1 is SGDLS, CDR2 YYNGEE, per germline. This CDR3 is 14 amino acids long. Written as DNA, the CDR3 is TGTGCCAGCAGCGTAGACGCGGGGGGCCTCGAGCAGTACTTC. Translated, it gives CASSVDAGGLEQYF.

The chain has TRBV7-3 and TRBJ1-4; weak D call: TRBD1 (6 bases). The CDR3 runs 15 residues. Germline V gene lookup returns CDR1 SGHTA and CDR2 FQGTGA. V was cut by 2 bases and J by 3 bases, with 10 bases left in between. CDR3 amino acids: CASSLSGVPNEKLFF. The CDR3 DNA is TGTGCCAGCAGCTTATCAGGGGTGCCTAATGAAAAACTGTTTTTT. Supplemented by reference TRBV7-3 and TRBJ1-4, the full variable domain reads GAGVSQTPSNKVTEKGKYVELRCDPISGHTALYWYRQSLGQGPEFLIYFQGTGAADDSGLPNDRFFAVRPEGSVSTLKIQRTERGDSAVYLCASSLSGVPNEKLFFGSGTQLSVL.

This clone occurred once. The rearrangement links TRBV7-3 to TRBJ2-2; 7 nucleotides match TRBD2. This CDR3 comprises 15 residues. Germline CDR1 reads SGHTA; CDR2 reads FQGTGA. V was clipped by 0 bases and J by 5 bases; unmatched bases: 3. The CDR3 DNA sequence: TGTGCCAGCAGCTTAACGTCCGGGGGGACCGGGGAGCTGTTTTTT. The encoded protein is CASSLTSGGTGELFF.

The rearrangement links TRBV4-3 to TRBJ2-3; no clear D. From germline, CDR1 is LGHNA and CDR2 YSLEER. Trimming cost V 0 bases and J 6 bases, with 13 bases left between them. The CDR3 loop spans 15 amino acids. CDR3 in amino acids: CASSQDSQRLDTQYF. The CDR3 DNA sequence: TGCGCCAGCAGCCAAGATAGCCAAAGATTGGATACGCAGTATTTT.

The V gene is TRBV4-2, the J gene TRBJ2-5, with D possibly TRBD1 on 6 matching bases. Trimming took off 1 base at V and 4 bases at J, with 25 bases between the two ends. This CDR3 spans 19 amino acids. Germline CDR1 LGHNA, CDR2 YNFKEQ. The CDR3 region has the DNA TGTGCCAGCAGCCAAGCAAAACGTCCACAGGGACGGGTAGGAGAGACCCAGTACTTC. Residues: CASSQAKRPQGRVGETQYF.